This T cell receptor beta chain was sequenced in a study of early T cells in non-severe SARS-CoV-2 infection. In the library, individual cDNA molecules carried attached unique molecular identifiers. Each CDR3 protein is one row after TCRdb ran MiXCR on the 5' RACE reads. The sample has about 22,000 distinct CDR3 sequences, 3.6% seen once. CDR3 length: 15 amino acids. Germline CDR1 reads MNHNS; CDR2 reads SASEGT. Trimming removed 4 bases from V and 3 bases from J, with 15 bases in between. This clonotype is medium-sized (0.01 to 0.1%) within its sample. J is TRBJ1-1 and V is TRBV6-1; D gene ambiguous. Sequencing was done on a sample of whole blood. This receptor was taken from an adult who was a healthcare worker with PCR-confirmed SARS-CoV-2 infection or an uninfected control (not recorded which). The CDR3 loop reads CASSVWTLDDTEAFF. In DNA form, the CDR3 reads TGTGCCAGCAGTGTTTGGACCCTGGATGACACTGAAGCTTTCTTT.